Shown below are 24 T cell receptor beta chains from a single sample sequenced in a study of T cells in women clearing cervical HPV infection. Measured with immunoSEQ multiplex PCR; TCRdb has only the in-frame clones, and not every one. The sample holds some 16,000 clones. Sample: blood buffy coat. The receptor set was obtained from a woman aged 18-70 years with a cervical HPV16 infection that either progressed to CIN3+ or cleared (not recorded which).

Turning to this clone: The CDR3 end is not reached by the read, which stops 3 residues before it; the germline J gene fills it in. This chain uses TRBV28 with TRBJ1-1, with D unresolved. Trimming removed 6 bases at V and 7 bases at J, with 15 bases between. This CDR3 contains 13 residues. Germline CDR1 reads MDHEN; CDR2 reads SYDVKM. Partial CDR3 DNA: TGTGCCAGCAGCTTCGATTACGAGGGTGAA. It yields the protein CASSFDYEGE. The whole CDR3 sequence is CASSFDYEGEAFF.

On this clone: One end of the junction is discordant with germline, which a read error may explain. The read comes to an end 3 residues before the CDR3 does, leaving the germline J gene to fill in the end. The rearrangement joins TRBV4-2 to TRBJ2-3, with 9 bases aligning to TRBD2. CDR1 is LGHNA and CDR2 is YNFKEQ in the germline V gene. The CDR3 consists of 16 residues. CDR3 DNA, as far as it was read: TGCGCCAGCAGCCCATACCGCGGGGGGGCTCCTTCTACG. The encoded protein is CASSPYRGGAPST. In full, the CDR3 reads CASSPYRGGAPSTQYF.

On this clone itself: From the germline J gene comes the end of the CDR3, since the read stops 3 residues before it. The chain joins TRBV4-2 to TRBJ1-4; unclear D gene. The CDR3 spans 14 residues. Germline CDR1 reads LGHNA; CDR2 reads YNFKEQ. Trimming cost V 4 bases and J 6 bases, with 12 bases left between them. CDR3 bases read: TGTGCCAGCAGCCTTGGCGGCGTTCATGAAAAA. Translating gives CASSLGGVHEK. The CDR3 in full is CASSLGGVHEKLFF.

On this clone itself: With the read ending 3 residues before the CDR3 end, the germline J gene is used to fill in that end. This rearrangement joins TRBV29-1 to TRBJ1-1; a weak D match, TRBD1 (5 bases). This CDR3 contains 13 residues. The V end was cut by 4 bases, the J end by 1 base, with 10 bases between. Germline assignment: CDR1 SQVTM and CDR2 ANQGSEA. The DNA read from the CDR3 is TGCAGCGTTGCCGACAGCTCGAACACTGAA. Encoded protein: CSVADSSNTE. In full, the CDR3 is CSVADSSNTEAFF.

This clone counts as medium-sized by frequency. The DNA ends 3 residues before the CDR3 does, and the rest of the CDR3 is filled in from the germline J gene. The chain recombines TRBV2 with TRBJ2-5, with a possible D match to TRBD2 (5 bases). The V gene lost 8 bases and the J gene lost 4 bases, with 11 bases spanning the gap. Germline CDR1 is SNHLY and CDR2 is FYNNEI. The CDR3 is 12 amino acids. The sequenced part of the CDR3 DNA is TGTGCCAGCGGTTCACTAGGAGAGACC. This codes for CASGSLGET. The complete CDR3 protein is CASGSLGETQYF.

CDR3 DNA, as far as it was read: TGTGCCAGTACCGTCAGGACAGGGGATACCTATGGC. Its translation: CASTVRTGDTYG. The entire CDR3 protein reads CASTVRTGDTYGYTF. The V gene is TRBV19, the J gene TRBJ1-2; 9 nucleotides agree with TRBD1. The DNA ends 3 residues before the CDR3 does, and the rest of the CDR3 is filled in from the germline J gene. Trimming removed 7 bases from V and 4 bases from J; junction bases left unmatched: 10. This CDR3 has 15 amino acids. Germline loops: CDR1 LNHDA, CDR2 SQIVND (reference sequence). The variable domain in full, with the rest retrieved from reference TRBV19 and TRBJ1-2, is DGGITQSPKYLFRKEGQNVTLSCEQNLNHDAMYWYRQDPGQGLRLIYYSQIVNDFQKGDIAEGYSVSREKKESFPLTVTSAQKNPTAFYLCASTVRTGDTYGYTFGSGTRLTVV.

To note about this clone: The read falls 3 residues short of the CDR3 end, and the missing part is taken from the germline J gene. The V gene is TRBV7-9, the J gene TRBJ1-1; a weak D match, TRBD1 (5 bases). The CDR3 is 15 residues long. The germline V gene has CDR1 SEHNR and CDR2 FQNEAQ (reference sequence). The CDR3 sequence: CASSLGLAGNNEAFF. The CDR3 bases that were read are TGTGCCAGCAGCCTGGGACTAGCGGGGAACAATGAG.

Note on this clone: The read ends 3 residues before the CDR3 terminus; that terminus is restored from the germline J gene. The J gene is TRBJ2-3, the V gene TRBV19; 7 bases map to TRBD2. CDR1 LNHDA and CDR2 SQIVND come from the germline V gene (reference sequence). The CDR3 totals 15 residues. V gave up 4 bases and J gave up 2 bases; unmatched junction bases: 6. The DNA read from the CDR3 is TGTGCCAGTAGTACCCTACTAGCGATCACAGATACG. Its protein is CASSTLLAITDT. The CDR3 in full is CASSTLLAITDTQYF. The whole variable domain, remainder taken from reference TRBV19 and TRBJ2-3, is DGGITQSPKYLFRKEGQNVTLSCEQNLNHDAMYWYRQDPGQGLRLIYYSQIVNDFQKGDIAEGYSVSREKKESFPLTVTSAQKNPTAFYLCASSTLLAITDTQYFGPGTRLTVL.

The sequenced CDR3 bases are TGCAGTGCCCAGGACAGGGGAAACACTGAA. Encoded protein: CSAQDRGNTE. The whole CDR3 protein is CSAQDRGNTEAFF. V usage is TRBV20-1 and J usage is TRBJ1-1; 9 bases match TRBD1. The read stops 3 residues short of the end of the CDR3; the missing end is completed from the germline J gene. CDR1 is DFQATT and CDR2 is SNEGSKA in the germline V gene (reference sequence). With V trimmed by 6 bases and J by 2 bases, 4 bases remained unmatched. The CDR3 sequence is 13 residues long.

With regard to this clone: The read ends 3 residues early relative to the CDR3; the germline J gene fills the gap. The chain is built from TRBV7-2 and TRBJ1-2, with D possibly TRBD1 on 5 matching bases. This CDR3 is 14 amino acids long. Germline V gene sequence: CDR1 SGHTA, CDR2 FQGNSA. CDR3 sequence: CASSPVGGMNDYTF. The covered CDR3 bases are TGTGCCAGCAGCCCAGTGGGGGGTATGAATGAC.

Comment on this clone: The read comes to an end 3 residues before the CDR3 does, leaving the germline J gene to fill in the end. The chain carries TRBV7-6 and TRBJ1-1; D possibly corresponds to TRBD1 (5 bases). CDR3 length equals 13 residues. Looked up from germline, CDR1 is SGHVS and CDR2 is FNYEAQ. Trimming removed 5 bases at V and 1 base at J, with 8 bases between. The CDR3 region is CASSRQQNTEAFF. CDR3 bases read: TGTGCCAGCAGCCGACAGCAGAACACTGAA.

CDR3 amino acids: CASSFGRGTANLNQPQHF. The DNA read from the CDR3 is TGTGCCAGTAGTTTCGGCAGGGGGACGGCAAACTTAAATCAGCCC. The V gene is TRBV19, the J gene TRBJ1-5; 7 bases fit TRBD1. The read is 3 residues too short to cover the CDR3 end, so that end is filled in from the germline J gene. Trimming removed 5 bases from V and 4 bases from J; junction bases left unmatched: 17. Germline values: CDR1 LNHDA, CDR2 SQIVND (reference sequence). The CDR3 covers 18 residues.

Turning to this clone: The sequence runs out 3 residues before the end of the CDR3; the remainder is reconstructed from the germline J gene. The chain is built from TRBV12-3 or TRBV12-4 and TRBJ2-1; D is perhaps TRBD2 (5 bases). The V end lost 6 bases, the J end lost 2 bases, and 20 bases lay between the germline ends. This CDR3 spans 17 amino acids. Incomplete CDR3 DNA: TGTGCCAGCAGGGTGTACCTACTAGGTCCCCCCTACAATGAG. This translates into CASRVYLLGPPYNE. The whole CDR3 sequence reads CASRVYLLGPPYNEQFF.

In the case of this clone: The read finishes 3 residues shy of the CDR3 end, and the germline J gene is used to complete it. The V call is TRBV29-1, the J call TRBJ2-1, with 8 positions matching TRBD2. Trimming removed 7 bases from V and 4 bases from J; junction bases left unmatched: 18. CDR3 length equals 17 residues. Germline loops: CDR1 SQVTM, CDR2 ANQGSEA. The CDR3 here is CSAAEGGRAGAYNEQFF. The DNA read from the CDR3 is TGCAGCGCCGCGGAGGGGGGGAGAGCGGGAGCTTACAATGAG.

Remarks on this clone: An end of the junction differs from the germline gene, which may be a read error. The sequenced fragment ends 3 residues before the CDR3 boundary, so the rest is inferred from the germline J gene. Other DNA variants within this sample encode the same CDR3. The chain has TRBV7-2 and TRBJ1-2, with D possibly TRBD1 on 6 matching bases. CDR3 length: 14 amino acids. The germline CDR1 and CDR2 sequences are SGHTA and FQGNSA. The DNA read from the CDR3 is TGTGCCAGCAGCTTAACCCGGGGACAATATGGA. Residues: CASSLTRGQYG. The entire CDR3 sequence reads CASSLTRGQYGYTF.

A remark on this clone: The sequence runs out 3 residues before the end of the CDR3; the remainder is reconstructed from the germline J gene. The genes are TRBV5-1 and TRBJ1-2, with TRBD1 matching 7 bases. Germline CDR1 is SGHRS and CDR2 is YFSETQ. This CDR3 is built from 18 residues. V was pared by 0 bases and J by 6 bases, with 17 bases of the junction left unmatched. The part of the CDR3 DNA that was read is TGCGCCAGCAGCTTGGACAGGGGTCTTATATTGGGACTGCATGGC. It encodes CASSLDRGLILGLHG. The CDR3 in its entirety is CASSLDRGLILGLHGYTF.

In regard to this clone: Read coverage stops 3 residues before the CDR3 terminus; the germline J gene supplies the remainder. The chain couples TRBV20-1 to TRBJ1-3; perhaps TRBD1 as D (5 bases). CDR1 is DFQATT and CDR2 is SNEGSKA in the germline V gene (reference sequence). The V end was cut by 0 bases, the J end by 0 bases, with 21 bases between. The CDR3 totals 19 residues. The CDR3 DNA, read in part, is TGCAGTGCTAGAGATTCTCAGGGAGGGAGACAAAACTCTGGAAACACC. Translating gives CSARDSQGGRQNSGNT. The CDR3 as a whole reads CSARDSQGGRQNSGNTIYF.

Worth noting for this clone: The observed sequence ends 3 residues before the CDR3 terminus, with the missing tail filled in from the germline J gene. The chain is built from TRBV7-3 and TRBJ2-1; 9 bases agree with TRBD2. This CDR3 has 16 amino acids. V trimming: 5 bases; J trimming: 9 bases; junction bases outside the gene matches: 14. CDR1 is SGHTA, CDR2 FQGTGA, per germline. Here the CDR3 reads CASSNVAGGPGSEQFF. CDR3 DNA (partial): TGTGCCAGCAGCAATGTTGCGGGGGGGCCTGGGAGTGAG.

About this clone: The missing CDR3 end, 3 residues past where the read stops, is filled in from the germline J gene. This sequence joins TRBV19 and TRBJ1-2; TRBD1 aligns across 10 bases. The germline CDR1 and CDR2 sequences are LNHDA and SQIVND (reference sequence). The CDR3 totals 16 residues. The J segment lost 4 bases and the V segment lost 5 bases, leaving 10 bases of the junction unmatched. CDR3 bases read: TGTGCCAGTAGTCCCCACCTGGACAGGGGGGCCTATGGC. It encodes CASSPHLDRGAYG. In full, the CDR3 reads CASSPHLDRGAYGYTF.

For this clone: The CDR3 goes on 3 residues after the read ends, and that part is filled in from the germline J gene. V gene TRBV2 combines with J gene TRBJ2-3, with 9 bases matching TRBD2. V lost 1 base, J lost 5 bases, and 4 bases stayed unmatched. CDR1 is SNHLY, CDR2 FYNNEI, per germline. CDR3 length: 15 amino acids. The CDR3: CASSEERGAGDTQYF. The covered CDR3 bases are TGTGCCAGCAGTGAAGAGCGGGGGGCCGGAGATACG.

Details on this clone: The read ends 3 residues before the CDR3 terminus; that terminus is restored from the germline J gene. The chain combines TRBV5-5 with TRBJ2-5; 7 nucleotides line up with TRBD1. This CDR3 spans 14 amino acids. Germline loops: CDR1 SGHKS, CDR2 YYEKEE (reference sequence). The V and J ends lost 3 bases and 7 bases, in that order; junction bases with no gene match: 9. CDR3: CASSWGTEGVTQYF. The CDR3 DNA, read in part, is TGTGCCAGCAGCTGGGGGACAGAAGGTGTGACC.

The covered CDR3 bases are TGTGCCAGTAGTATTAGCGGGAATGGGGAGACC. Translated: CASSISGNGET. The whole CDR3 is CASSISGNGETQYF. The chain couples TRBV19 to TRBJ2-5, with TRBD2 matching over 8 bases. The read halts 3 residues ahead of the CDR3 end, with the missing end drawn from the germline J gene. Germline lookup yields CDR1 LNHDA and CDR2 SQIVND (reference sequence). V was clipped by 3 bases and J by 5 bases; unmatched bases: 5. This CDR3 has 14 residues.

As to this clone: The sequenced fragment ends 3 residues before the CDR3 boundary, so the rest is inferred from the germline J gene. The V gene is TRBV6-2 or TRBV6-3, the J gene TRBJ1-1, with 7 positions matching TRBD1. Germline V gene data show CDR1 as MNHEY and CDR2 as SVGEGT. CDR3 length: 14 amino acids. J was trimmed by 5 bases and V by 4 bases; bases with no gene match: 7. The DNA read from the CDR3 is TGTGCCAGCAGTTTACAGGGGCGCGGTACTGAA. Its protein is CASSLQGRGTE. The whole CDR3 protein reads CASSLQGRGTEAFF.

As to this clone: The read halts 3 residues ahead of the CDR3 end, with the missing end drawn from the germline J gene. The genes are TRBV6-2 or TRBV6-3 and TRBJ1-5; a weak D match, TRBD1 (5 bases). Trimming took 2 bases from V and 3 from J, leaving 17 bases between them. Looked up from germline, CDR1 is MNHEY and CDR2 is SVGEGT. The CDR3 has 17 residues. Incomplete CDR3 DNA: TGTGCCAGCAGTTACGGTCCAGGGATGGGTCCCAATCAGCCC. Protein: CASSYGPGMGPNQP. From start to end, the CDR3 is CASSYGPGMGPNQPQHF.